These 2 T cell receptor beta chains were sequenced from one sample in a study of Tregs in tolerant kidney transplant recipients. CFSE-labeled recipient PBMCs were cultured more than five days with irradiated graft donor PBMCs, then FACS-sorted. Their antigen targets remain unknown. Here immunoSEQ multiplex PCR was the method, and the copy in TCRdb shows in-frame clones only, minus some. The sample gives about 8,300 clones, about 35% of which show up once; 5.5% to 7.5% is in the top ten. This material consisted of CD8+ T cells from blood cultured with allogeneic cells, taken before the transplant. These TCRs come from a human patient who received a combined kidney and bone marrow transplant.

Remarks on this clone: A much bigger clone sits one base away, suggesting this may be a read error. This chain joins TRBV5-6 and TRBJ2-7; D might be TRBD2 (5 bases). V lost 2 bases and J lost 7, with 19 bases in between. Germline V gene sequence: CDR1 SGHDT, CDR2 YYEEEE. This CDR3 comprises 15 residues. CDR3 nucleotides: TGTGCCAGCAGCTTCGGGGTAACGGCCTACAATGAGCAGTACTTC. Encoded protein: CASSFGVTAYNEQYF.

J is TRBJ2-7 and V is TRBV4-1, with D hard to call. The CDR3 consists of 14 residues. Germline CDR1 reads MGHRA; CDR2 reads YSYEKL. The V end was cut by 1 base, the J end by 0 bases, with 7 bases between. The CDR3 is CASSQVGSSYEQYF. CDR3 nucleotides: TGCGCCAGCAGCCAAGTGGGCTCCTCCTACGAGCAGTACTTC.